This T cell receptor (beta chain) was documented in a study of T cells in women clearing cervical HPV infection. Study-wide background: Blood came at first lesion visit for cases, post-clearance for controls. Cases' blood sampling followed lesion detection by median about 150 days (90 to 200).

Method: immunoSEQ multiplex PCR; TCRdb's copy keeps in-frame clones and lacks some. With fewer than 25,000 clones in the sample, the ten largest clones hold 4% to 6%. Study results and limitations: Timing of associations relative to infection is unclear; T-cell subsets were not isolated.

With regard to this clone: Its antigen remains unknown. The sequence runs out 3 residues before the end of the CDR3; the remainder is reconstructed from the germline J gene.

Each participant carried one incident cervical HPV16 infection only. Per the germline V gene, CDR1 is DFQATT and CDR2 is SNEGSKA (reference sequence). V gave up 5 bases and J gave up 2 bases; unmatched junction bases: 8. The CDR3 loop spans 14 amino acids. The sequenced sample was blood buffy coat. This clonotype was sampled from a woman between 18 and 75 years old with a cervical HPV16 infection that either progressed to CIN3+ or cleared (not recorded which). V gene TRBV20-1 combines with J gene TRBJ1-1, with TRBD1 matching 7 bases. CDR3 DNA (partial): TGCAGTGCTCCGCAAAACAGGGGTAACACTGAA. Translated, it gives CSAPQNRGNTE. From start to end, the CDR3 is CSAPQNRGNTEAFF.